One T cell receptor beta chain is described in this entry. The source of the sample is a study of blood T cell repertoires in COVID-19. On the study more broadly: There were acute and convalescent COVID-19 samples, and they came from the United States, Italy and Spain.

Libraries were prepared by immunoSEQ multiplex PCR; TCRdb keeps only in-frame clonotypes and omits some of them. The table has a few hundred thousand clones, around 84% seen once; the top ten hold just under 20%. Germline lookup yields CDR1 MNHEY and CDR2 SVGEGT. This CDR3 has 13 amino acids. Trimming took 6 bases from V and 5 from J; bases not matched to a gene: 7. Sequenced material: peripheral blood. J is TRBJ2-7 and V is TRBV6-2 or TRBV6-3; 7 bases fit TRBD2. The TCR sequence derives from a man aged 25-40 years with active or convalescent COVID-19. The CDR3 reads CASSGGSGNEQYF. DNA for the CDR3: TGTGCCAGCAGCGGGGGGAGCGGAAACGAGCAGTACTTC.